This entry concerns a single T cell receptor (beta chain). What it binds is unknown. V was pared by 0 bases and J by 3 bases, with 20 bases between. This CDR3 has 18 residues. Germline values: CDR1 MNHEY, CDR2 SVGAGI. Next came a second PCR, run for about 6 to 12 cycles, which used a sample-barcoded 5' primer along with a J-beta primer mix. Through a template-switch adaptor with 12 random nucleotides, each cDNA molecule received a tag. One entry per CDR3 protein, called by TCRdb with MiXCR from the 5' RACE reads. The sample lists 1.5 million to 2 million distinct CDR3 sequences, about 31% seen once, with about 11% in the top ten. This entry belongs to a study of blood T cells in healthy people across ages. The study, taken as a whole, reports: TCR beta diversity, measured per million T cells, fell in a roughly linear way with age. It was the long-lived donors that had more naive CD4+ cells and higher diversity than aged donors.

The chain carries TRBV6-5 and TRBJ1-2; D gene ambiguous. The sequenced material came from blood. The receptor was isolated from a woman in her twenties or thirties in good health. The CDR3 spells CASSYSIYVTQGHYGYTF. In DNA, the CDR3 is TGTGCCAGCAGTTACTCGATTTACGTAACTCAAGGGCACTATGGCTACACCTTC.